This T cell receptor (beta chain) was recorded in a study of vaccination and CD4 T cells after COVID-19. Study as a whole: Of the convalescent patients, who were SARS-CoV-2 positive by nasal swab PCR, 9 or 10 had mild and one severe disease.

TCRdb reprocessed the PCR reads via MiXCR and lists one record per CDR3 protein. The sample has roughly 19,000 distinct CDR3 sequences; roughly two thirds are singletons. This TCR came from a human donor who had recovered from COVID-19. This sample comprised CD4+ T cells from blood, obtained after SARS-CoV-2 vaccination.

CDR3 amino acids: CASSSHRIGFNQPQHF. DNA of the CDR3: TGTGCCAGCAGCTCTCACCGGATAGGGTTTAATCAGCCCCAGCATTTT. This chain links TRBV7-9 with TRBJ1-5; D gene unclear. Germline CDR1 and CDR2: SEHNR and FQNEAQ (reference sequence). This CDR3 comprises 16 residues. V lost 4 bases and J lost 4, with 17 bases in between.